What follows are 19 T cell receptor beta chains derived from one specimen sequenced in a study of glioma-infiltrating T cells. Amplification of TCR alpha and beta CDR3 regions from RNA used iRepertoire nested multiplex PCR. MiXCR, run by TCRdb on the multiplex PCR reads, gives a single entry per CDR3 protein. The sample has about 110,000 distinct CDR3 sequences, 25% to 30% seen once; the top ten hold 35%. Specimen: glioma tissue, nonneoplastic brain tissue, or PBMCs (not recorded which). The receptor set was obtained from a human donor with low-grade glioma or glioblastoma, undergoing nonglioma brain surgery, or in good health (not recorded which).

Comment on this clonotype: A much more abundant neighbour one base away suggests this may be a read error. The CDR3 sequence is CASSQQVGTPDTQYF. CDR3 DNA: TGCGCCAGCAGCCAACAAGTCGGGACCCCAGATACGCAGTATTTT. The rearrangement joins TRBV4-1 to TRBJ2-3; the D gene could be TRBD1 or TRBD2 (5 bases each). The V gene's germline CDR1 is MGHRA and CDR2 YSYEKL. Trimming took 2 bases from V and 4 from J, leaving 13 bases between them. This CDR3 has 15 residues.

At least ten counts were recorded for this clonotype. The chain joins TRBV6-4 to TRBJ2-7; D gene uncertain. CDR3 length: 18 amino acids. The V and J ends lost 0 bases and 0 bases respectively, with 18 bases between them. Germline V gene data show CDR1 as MRHNA and CDR2 as SNTAGT. For the CDR3, the DNA is TGTGCCAGCAGTGACTCGTGTCGAAGAGACTTTAGCTCCTACGAGCAGTACTTC. Translating gives CASSDSCRRDFSSYEQYF.

This clonotype was counted only a few times. This chain links TRBV10-3 with TRBJ1-5, with D hard to call. This CDR3 spans 13 amino acids. Trimming cost V 4 bases and J 7 bases, with 11 bases left between them. The germline CDR1 and CDR2 sequences are ENHRY and SYGVKD. As DNA, the CDR3 is TGTGCCATCAGTGTAGGGAACTTCCAGCCCCAGCATTTT. It is translated as CAISVGNFQPQHF.

A remark on this clonotype: Just one base apart from a much larger clone, this may be a read error. The gene calls are TRBV19 and TRBJ1-2; D is unresolved. The ends were cut back, 7 bases at V and 5 bases at J, with 14 bases in the middle. Germline CDR1 is LNHDA and CDR2 is SQIVND (reference sequence). The CDR3 consists of 13 residues. CDR3 region: CASTEGRLYGYTF. The CDR3 nucleotides are TGTGCCAGTACCGAGGGCCGCCTGTATGGCTACACCTTC.

This clonotype showed up many times. J is TRBJ2-1 and V is TRBV6-2 or TRBV6-3; maybe TRBD2 (5 bases). Trimming removed 6 bases from V and 0 bases from J, with 12 bases in between. Per the germline V gene, CDR1 is MNHEY and CDR2 is SVGEGT. The CDR3 has 15 residues. CDR3 residues: CASSLGSPSYNEQFF. For the CDR3, the DNA is TGTGCCAGCAGCCTGGGGAGCCCCTCCTACAATGAGCAGTTCTTC.

This clonotype came up once. One junction end does not reproduce the germline sequence, and a read error may be involved. V usage is TRBV20-1 and J usage is TRBJ1-1, with D unresolved. CDR3 length: 14 residues. CDR1 is DFQATT and CDR2 is SNEGSKA in the germline V gene (reference sequence). The CDR3: CSAKFMTGNTGAFF. The CDR3 coding sequence is TGCAGTGCTAAATTTATGACGGGCAACACTGGAGCTTTCTTT.

This clonotype was seen repeatedly, ten times or more. This chain uses TRBV2 with TRBJ1-6; 7 nucleotides agree with TRBD1. J gave up 4 bases and V 8 bases, and 2 bases lay outside the gene matches. The CDR3 covers 13 residues. CDR1 is SNHLY, CDR2 FYNNEI, per germline. CDR3 nucleotide sequence: TGTGCCAGCCTGACAGGGTATAATTCACCCCTCCACTTT. Its translation is CASLTGYNSPLHF.

At least ten counts were recorded for this clonotype. The CDR3 loop is CASSLGTGSEQYF. For the CDR3, the DNA is TGTGCCAGCAGCTTGGGGACAGGGAGCGAGCAGTACTTC. The chain couples TRBV11-2 to TRBJ2-7; 9 bases match TRBD1. V dropped 3 bases and J dropped 6; count of bases not matched to a gene: 3. Germline assignment: CDR1 SGHAT and CDR2 FQNNGV. This CDR3 region has 13 residues.

This clonotype appeared many times. V and J are TRBV24-1 and TRBJ2-3; no firm D call. The germline V gene has CDR1 KGHDR and CDR2 SFDVKD. Trimming left V 5 bases short and J 2 bases short, with 4 bases between. The CDR3 runs to 12 residues. The chain's CDR3 is CATSGNTDTQYF. In DNA, the CDR3 is TGTGCCACCAGTGGCAACACAGATACGCAGTATTTT.

On this clonotype: The junction and the germline gene differ at one end; a read error may be behind it. The rearrangement links TRBV4-2 to TRBJ2-1; 7 bases agree with TRBD1. The CDR3 runs 14 residues. Germline V CDR1 and CDR2: LGHNA, YNFKEQ. The CDR3 loop is CASSRTGPYNDQFF. The CDR3 coding sequence is TGTGCCAGCAGCCGGACAGGCCCCTACAATGATCAGTTCTTC.

A remark on this clonotype: A much larger clone lies a single base off, so this may be a read error. This chain joins TRBV29-1 and TRBJ1-5; 9 bases fit TRBD1. This CDR3 region has 13 residues. The V and J ends lost 6 bases and 8 bases, in that order; junction bases with no gene match: 8. The germline V gene has CDR1 SQVTM and CDR2 ANQGSEA. The CDR3 is CSVGTGSDKPQHF. In nucleotides, the CDR3 is TGCAGCGTCGGGACAGGGAGCGATAAGCCCCAGCATTTT.

Many counts were recorded for this clonotype. The chain joins TRBV11-3 to TRBJ2-1; 9 bases align to TRBD2. CDR3 length: 14 residues. Trimming at V came to 4 bases and at J to 9 bases, leaving 7 bases not matched to a gene. Germline assignment: CDR1 SGHNT and CDR2 YENEEA. The CDR3 is CASSSGLAGREQFF. The CDR3 nucleotides read TGTGCCAGCAGCTCGGGACTAGCAGGGCGTGAGCAGTTCTTC.

This clonotype appeared a few times. This rearrangement joins TRBV7-2 to TRBJ1-1, with D perhaps matching TRBD1 (5 bases). Germline values: CDR1 SGHTA, CDR2 FQGNSA. Trimming left V 4 bases short and J 4 bases short, with 16 bases between. This CDR3 region has 15 residues. CDR3 sequence reads: CASSWGLSLPTEAFF. CDR3 sequence (DNA): TGTGCCAGCAGCTGGGGCTTATCCCTGCCCACTGAAGCTTTCTTT. Drawing the rest from reference TRBV7-2 and TRBJ1-1, the complete variable domain is GAGVSQSPSNKVTEKGKDVELRCDPISGHTALYWYRQSLGQGLEFLIYFQGNSAPDKSGLPSDRFSAERTGGSVSTLTIQRTQQEDSAVYLCASSWGLSLPTEAFFGQGTRLTVV.

This sequence joins TRBV9 and TRBJ1-5; D call uncertain. From germline, CDR1 is SGDLS and CDR2 YYNGEE. The CDR3 is made up of 13 amino acids. The V gene lost 2 bases and the J gene lost 3 bases, with 6 bases spanning the gap. The CDR3 reads CASSVTLNQPQHF. The CDR3 DNA reads TGTGCCAGCAGCGTGACTCTCAATCAGCCCCAGCATTTT.

This clonotype was observed a handful of times. The rearrangement uses TRBV4-3 and TRBJ1-6, with D possibly matching TRBD1 (6 bases). This CDR3 is 18 amino acids long. Trimming removed 4 bases at V and 0 bases at J, with 16 bases between. The germline CDR1 and CDR2 sequences are LGHNA and YSLEER. Written as DNA, the CDR3 is TGCGCCAGCAGCCGCAGGGGCGGGGAGAGCTCCTATAATTCACCCCTCCACTTT. This translates into CASSRRGGESSYNSPLHF.

In its sample, this clonotype was seen many times. The CDR3 bases are TGCAGCGTTGAGCCCGGGGGCGCAAATGGCTACACCTTC. Translating gives CSVEPGGANGYTF. This rearrangement joins TRBV29-1 to TRBJ1-2; tentatively, D is TRBD1 (6 bases). Germline V gene data show CDR1 as SQVTM and CDR2 as ANQGSEA. V lost 3 bases, J lost 6 bases, and 14 bases lay in between. This CDR3 region has 13 residues.

This clonotype was seen repeatedly, ten times or more. The chain recombines TRBV14 with TRBJ2-1; 10 bases line up with TRBD2. The V and J ends lost 1 base and 1 base, in that order; junction bases with no gene match: 13. Germline lookup yields CDR1 SGHDN and CDR2 FVKESK. The CDR3 covers 20 residues. CDR3 sequence (DNA): TGTGCCAGCAGCCAAGTAGGACATTTTAGCGGGGGGCATTCCTACAATGAGCAGTTCTTC. It specifies CASSQVGHFSGGHSYNEQFF.

This clonotype was picked up many times. This rearrangement joins TRBV29-1 to TRBJ1-2; no definite D call. CDR3 length: 13 amino acids. The germline CDR1 and CDR2 sequences are SQVTM and ANQGSEA. Trimming took 4 bases from V and 1 from J, leaving 10 bases between them. CDR3 sequence: CSVGVGDNYGYTF. Here the CDR3 DNA reads TGCAGCGTTGGTGTCGGGGATAACTATGGCTACACCTTC.

This clonotype was counted ten times or more. The chain links TRBV7-3 to TRBJ1-2; the D gene is possibly TRBD1 (6 bases). Germline V gene data show CDR1 as SGHTA and CDR2 as FQGTGA. The V gene lost 6 bases and the J gene lost 7 bases, with 15 bases spanning the gap. The CDR3 contains 13 residues. The CDR3 DNA sequence: TGTGCCAGCAGTTTCGAGGGGGGGGCTGGCTACACCTTC. It encodes CASSFEGGAGYTF. Looking up the rest from reference TRBV7-3 and TRBJ1-2 gives the full variable domain: GAGVSQTPSNKVTEKGKYVELRCDPISGHTALYWYRQSLGQGPEFLIYFQGTGAADDSGLPNDRFFAVRPEGSVSTLKIQRTERGDSAVYLCASSFEGGAGYTFGSGTRLTVV.